This is a list of T cell receptor beta chains from one sample in a study of technical replicates of blood from several donors. The method was immunoSEQ multiplex PCR; TCRdb's version includes in-frame clones alone and lacks a portion of them. The sample records more than 55,000 clones, 91% being singletons. Sample: PBMCs. The receptors stem from a human donor in good health. Some clones in this sample may be carry-over from other donors' samples. The CDR3 runs from the conserved cysteine through the conserved F or W. Fields, in order: clone size, J gene, D gene, V gene, CDR3 DNA, CDR3 protein. A D gene is named only where the DNA matches it firmly. The size field is filled for only some rows; it gives once, few, many or a size class.

>few|TRBJ1-1|.|TRBV28
TGTGCCAGCAGACAGGTTCTGAACACTGAAGCTTTCTTT
CASRQVLNTEAFF
>.|TRBJ2-7|TRBD2|TRBV19
TGTGCCAGTAGTATTCCGAGCGGGAGTAAGCCCTACGAGCAGTACTTC
CASSIPSGSKPYEQYF
>.|TRBJ1-1|.|TRBV7-2
TGTGCCAGCAGCTCTCGCGAGAACACTGAAGCTTTCTTT
CASSSRENTEAFF
>.|TRBJ2-7|TRBD1|TRBV6-5
TGTGCCAGCAGTTTAAGACAGGGACCCTACGAGCAGTACTTC
CASSLRQGPYEQYF
>.|TRBJ1-5|.|TRBV19
TGTGCCAGTAGTATAATCGGGAATCAGCCCCAGCATTTT
CASSIIGNQPQHF
>.|TRBJ2-1|TRBD2|TRBV6-1
TGTGCCAGCGGACTAGCGCCCTCCTACAATGAGCAGTTCTTC
CASGLAPSYNEQFF
>.|TRBJ1-1|.|TRBV29-1
TGCAGCCCAACCCGGCGGCTGAACACTGAAGCTTTCTTT
CSPTRRLNTEAFF
>.|TRBJ1-5|.|TRBV19
TGTGCCAGTAGTATTAGGTCATCCGGAGGTATTCAGCCCCAGCATTTT
CASSIRSSGGIQPQHF
>.|TRBJ2-1|.|TRBV4-2
TGTGCCAGCAGCCAAGCGGGGTCCCCAGAAGGATCCTACAATGAGCAGTTCTTC
CASSQAGSPEGSYNEQFF
>.|TRBJ2-5|TRBD2|TRBV9
TGTGCCAGCAGCGTAATGGGACTAGCGGGGGCAGAGACCCAGTACTTC
CASSVMGLAGAETQYF
>.|TRBJ2-7|.|TRBV27
TGTGCCAGCAGTTCCCCCCAGCGGGTCTCCTACGAGCAGTACTTC
CASSSPQRVSYEQYF
>.|TRBJ2-1|.|TRBV27
TGTGCCAGCAGATCTGCTTACTTTAGCTCCTACAATGAGCAGTTCTTC
CASRSAYFSSYNEQFF
>.|TRBJ2-1|.|TRBV5-4
TGTGCCAGCAGCTTCGTAGCCCACAACAATGATGAGCAGTTCTTC
CASSFVAHNNDEQFF
>.|TRBJ2-3|TRBD2|TRBV4-1
TGCGCCAGCAGCCAAGATGAGACTAGCGGGGGGTGGGATACGCAGTATTTT
CASSQDETSGGWDTQYF
>.|TRBJ1-2|.|TRBV6-1
TGTGCCAGCAGTGAATTTTGGGGCAACTATGGCTACACCTTC
CASSEFWGNYGYTF
>once|TRBJ1-1|.|TRBV5-1
TGCGCCAGCAGCTTGGGGGCGCGAACTGAAGCTTTCTTT
CASSLGARTEAFF
>.|TRBJ1-4|TRBD1|TRBV2
TGTGCCAGCAGTGAGGACGAGGGACAGGGGTTTGAAAAACTGTTTTTT
CASSEDEGQGFEKLFF
>few|TRBJ2-1|TRBD2|TRBV11-1
TGTGCCAGCAAGGCGGGGGGGCCTTATCAGTTCTTC
CASKAGGPYQFF
>.|TRBJ2-7|TRBD2|TRBV4-2
TGTGCCAGCAGCCCCCGACTAGCGGGAGTTAGGACCTACGAGCAGTACTTC
CASSPRLAGVRTYEQYF
>.|TRBJ2-2|.|TRBV9
TGTGCCAGCAGCATACAGGGATCCACCGGGGAGCTGTTTTTT
CASSIQGSTGELFF
>once|TRBJ2-2|.|TRBV7-8
TGTGCCAGCAGCCCAACAGGAGTTTCGAACACCGGGGAGCTGTTTTTT
CASSPTGVSNTGELFF
>.|TRBJ2-1|TRBD2|TRBV11-2
TGTGCCAGCGGAAGCGGGGGATCCTACAATGAGCAGTTCTTC
CASGSGGSYNEQFF
>.|TRBJ2-7|.|TRBV6-1
TGTGCCAGCAGTGAGCCAGGGGACTCCTACGAGCAGTACTTC
CASSEPGDSYEQYF
>.|TRBJ1-1|TRBD1|TRBV2
TGTGCCAGCAGCGCACCGACAGGGGGCGAAACCATGAACACTGAAGCTTTCTTT
CASSAPTGGETMNTEAFF
>.|TRBJ2-1|TRBD2|TRBV9
TGTGCCAGCAGCGTAGCAGTCGGACTAGTGAATGAGCAGTTCTTC
CASSVAVGLVNEQFF
>.|TRBJ2-7|TRBD2|TRBV18
TGTGCCAGCTCACCACCGTTCGGGGGGTTAGCCCCCAACGAGCAGTACTTC
CASSPPFGGLAPNEQYF
>.|TRBJ1-3|.|TRBV11-2
TGTGCCAGCAGCTTTGGCTATTTAACAGGTGACTCTGGAAACACCATATATTTT
CASSFGYLTGDSGNTIYF
>.|TRBJ2-2|.|TRBV5-1
TGCGCCAGCAGCTTCTCGGGTACCGGGGAGCTGTTTTTT
CASSFSGTGELFF
>.|TRBJ1-4|TRBD1|TRBV18
TGTGCCAGCTCCGGGACAGGGAATGAAAAACTGTTTTTT
CASSGTGNEKLFF